Below are 16 T cell receptor beta chains sequenced from a single sample in a study of T cell responses to AZD1222 COVID-19 vaccine. Clones were sequenced by immunoSEQ multiplex PCR, and TCRdb holds only the in-frame ones, with some missing. The sample yields approximately 90,000 clones, 88% seen once. The material sequenced was peripheral blood, taken on day 0 of AZD1222 vaccination. The receptors come from an adult in good health.

This chain uses TRBV7-2 with TRBJ1-5, with D unresolved. CDR1 is SGHTA, CDR2 FQGNSA, per germline. The CDR3 sequence is 16 residues long. Between the trimmed V and J ends, which lost 5 bases and 2 bases, there was a span of 16 bases. The CDR3 DNA follows: TGTGCCAGCAGCCTCTGGGCCGTCCGGGGCAATCAGCCCCAGCATTTT. Translating it yields CASSLWAVRGNQPQHF.

This clone was picked up one time. V and J are TRBV3-1 (or the pseudogene TRBV3-2) and TRBJ1-2, with D unclear. The V end lost 4 bases, the J end lost 6 bases, and 9 bases lay between the germline ends. CDR1 is LGHDT and CDR2 is YNNKEL in the germline V gene (reference sequence). This CDR3 contains 12 residues. CDR3 protein: CASSLGGNGYTF. The CDR3 DNA sequence: TGTGCCAGCAGCCTCGGAGGGAATGGCTACACCTTC.

V is TRBV5-4 and J is TRBJ2-1; 13 nucleotides line up with TRBD2. Germline CDR1 reads SGHNT; CDR2 reads YYREEE (reference sequence). The V segment lost 4 bases and the J segment 5 bases; nucleotides outside the gene matches: 3. CDR3 length equals 15 residues. CDR3: CASSPGTSGNNEQFF. CDR3 in DNA: TGTGCCAGCAGCCCCGGGACTAGCGGGAACAATGAGCAGTTCTTC. Full variable domain (outside the CDR3, taken from reference TRBV5-4 and TRBJ2-1): ETGVTQSPTHLIKTRGQQVTLRCSSQSGHNTVSWYQQALGQGPQFIFQYYREEENGRGNFPPRFSGLQFPNYSSELNVNALELDDSALYLCASSPGTSGNNEQFFGPGTRLTVL.

The chain carries TRBV25-1 and TRBJ1-2, with D uncertain. This CDR3 comprises 14 residues. V lost 6 bases, J lost 0 bases, and 11 bases lay in between. Germline assignment: CDR1 MGHDK and CDR2 SYGVNS. The CDR3 spells CASRKDGTNYGYTF. CDR3 nucleotide sequence: TGTGCCAGCAGAAAGGACGGGACTAACTATGGCTACACCTTC.

The rearrangement links TRBV5-5 to TRBJ1-2, with TRBD1 matching 7 bases. The germline gives CDR1 SGHKS, CDR2 YYEKEE (reference sequence). The CDR3 runs 18 residues. V trimming: 3 bases; J trimming: 0 bases; junction bases outside the gene matches: 14. DNA of the CDR3: TGTGCCAGCAGCTCAGAAAAAAAGACAGGGACCGCTAACTATGGCTACACCTTC. It translates to CASSSEKKTGTANYGYTF.

The genes are TRBV15 and TRBJ2-1; 8 bases match TRBD2. CDR1 and CDR2 from the germline V gene are LNHNV and YYDKDF (reference sequence). The CDR3 runs 16 residues. Trimming cost V 3 bases and J 6 bases; bases outside gene matches: 10. In DNA form, the CDR3 reads TGTGCCACCAGCAGGCTCAGCGGGAGTTCGGCCAATGAGCAGTTCTTC. Protein product: CATSRLSGSSANEQFF.

V gene TRBV5-1 combines with J gene TRBJ2-3; 11 bases fit TRBD1. Unmatched junction bases numbered 10, after V lost 4 bases and J lost 9 bases. In germline, CDR1 is SGHRS, CDR2 YFSETQ. The CDR3 runs to 15 residues. CDR3 protein: CASSPGQGGAQTQYF. The CDR3 nucleotides are TGCGCCAGCAGCCCGGGACAGGGGGGCGCCCAAACGCAGTATTTT.

This clone was seen just once. This chain uses TRBV12-3 or TRBV12-4 with TRBJ2-2, with unresolved D. V was shortened by 3 bases and J by 6 bases, with 2 bases between the two germline ends. This CDR3 has 11 residues. This CDR3 reads CASSFSGELFF. For the CDR3, the DNA is TGTGCCAGCAGTTTTTCCGGGGAGCTGTTTTTT.

The V gene is TRBV4-1, the J gene TRBJ2-5; unclear D gene. This CDR3 has 13 amino acids. Germline V lookup: CDR1 MGHRA, CDR2 YSYEKL. The V end was cut by 0 bases, the J end by 3 bases, with 5 bases between. CDR3 amino acids: CASSQDWEETQYF. The CDR3 bases are TGCGCCAGCAGCCAAGACTGGGAAGAGACCCAGTACTTC.

This rearrangement joins TRBV28 to TRBJ2-7; 11 bases line up with TRBD2. J was trimmed by 5 bases and V by 5 bases; bases with no gene match: 14. The CDR3 length is 17 residues. Germline loops: CDR1 MDHEN, CDR2 SYDVKM. CDR3 coding DNA: TGTGCCAGCAGTCGAGAGATGGGACTAGCGGTTATTGACGAGCAGTACTTC. It is translated as CASSREMGLAVIDEQYF.

The chain is built from TRBV7-9 and TRBJ2-7, with TRBD2 identical over 9 bases. The V segment lost 4 bases and the J segment 0 bases; nucleotides outside the gene matches: 7. Germline V gene sequence: CDR1 SEHNR, CDR2 FQNEAQ (reference sequence). This CDR3 contains 16 residues. CDR3 bases: TGTGCCAGCAGCTCTACTAGCGGGCCCAGCTCCTACGAGCAGTACTTC. This translates into CASSSTSGPSSYEQYF.

This sequence joins TRBV9 and TRBJ2-7; the match to TRBD1 covers 10 bases. This CDR3 is built from 15 residues. Germline loops: CDR1 SGDLS, CDR2 YYNGEE. With 4 bases clipped from V and 2 bases from J, the junction kept 6 bases outside the gene matches. Here the CDR3 reads CASSPQDRGPYEQYF. The CDR3, as DNA: TGTGCCAGCAGCCCACAAGACAGGGGGCCCTACGAGCAGTACTTC.

The chain joins TRBV7-2 to TRBJ2-1; 11 nucleotides match TRBD2. Germline loops: CDR1 SGHTA, CDR2 FQGNSA. This CDR3 comprises 19 residues. After removal of 4 bases from V and 3 bases from J, the junction contained 14 bases not matched to a gene. This CDR3 is CASSSSGSGRATYYNEQFF. In DNA, the CDR3 is TGTGCCAGCAGCTCCTCGGGTAGCGGGAGGGCCACCTACTACAATGAGCAGTTCTTC.

V usage is TRBV10-3 and J usage is TRBJ2-1; D ambiguous. This CDR3 comprises 14 residues. Trimming took 8 bases from V and 0 from J, leaving 11 bases between them. Germline assignment: CDR1 ENHRY and CDR2 SYGVKD. CDR3 residues: CAIASADSYNEQFF. The DNA of the CDR3 is TGTGCCATCGCCAGCGCCGACTCCTACAATGAGCAGTTCTTC.

This rearrangement joins TRBV5-1 to TRBJ1-6; no reliable D call. Germline loops: CDR1 SGHRS, CDR2 YFSETQ. The CDR3 has 13 residues. Trimming removed 0 bases from V and 11 bases from J, with 9 bases in between. The DNA of the CDR3 is TGCGCCAGCAGCTTGGACGAAAAGACACCCCTCCACTTT. It is translated as CASSLDEKTPLHF.

This clone was seen only once. This chain connects TRBV24-1 to TRBJ2-5; 8 nucleotides line up with TRBD1. CDR1 and CDR2 from the germline V gene are KGHDR and SFDVKD. The CDR3 has 11 residues. In DNA, the CDR3 is TGTGCGACGGCAGGGGGCGGCCCCCAGTACTTC. It codes for CATAGGGPQYF.